Listed here are 8 T cell receptor beta chains from one sample, sequenced in a study of T cell responses to AZD1222 COVID-19 vaccine. Using immunoSEQ multiplex PCR, the repertoire was profiled, and TCRdb retains in-frame clones only, with some absent. Of about 140,000 clones listed, 80% to 90% were seen once; the top ten hold roughly 8%. Sequencing was performed on peripheral blood, taken on day 0 of AZD1222 vaccination. These receptor sequences come from an adult in good health.

This clone was seen a few times. The chain combines TRBV18 with TRBJ1-5; perhaps TRBD1 as D (5 bases). V lost 4 bases and J lost 3, with 10 bases in between. The CDR3 contains 14 residues. Germline loops: CDR1 KGHSH, CDR2 LQKENI. The CDR3, as DNA: TGTGCCAGCTCACGTGGGACGGCCAATCAGCCCCAGCATTTT. It codes for CASSRGTANQPQHF.

The rearrangement links TRBV27 to TRBJ1-5; the D is unclear. Germline V gene lookup returns CDR1 MNHEY and CDR2 SMNVEV (reference sequence). Trimming shortened V by 6 bases and J by 4 bases, and 13 bases separated the two germline ends. This CDR3 is built from 14 residues. The CDR3 DNA reads TGTGCCAGCAGCCTTCCTTCGGGGAATCAGCCCCAGCATTTT. It yields the protein CASSLPSGNQPQHF.

The CDR3 DNA reads TGCGCCAGCAGTGGGTCAGGAGGAAGAAATGGCTACGAGCAGTACTTC. It codes for CASSGSGGRNGYEQYF. This chain joins TRBV10-1 and TRBJ2-7; tentatively, D is TRBD2 (5 bases). The germline V gene encodes CDR1 WNHNN and CDR2 SYGVQD (reference sequence). The ends were cut back, 4 bases at V and 3 bases at J, with 19 bases in the middle. This CDR3 comprises 16 residues.

The V and J genes are TRBV29-1 and TRBJ2-2; a weak D match, TRBD2 (6 bases). Germline V gene lookup returns CDR1 SQVTM and CDR2 ANQGSEA. Trimming took off 0 bases at V and 5 bases at J, with 13 bases between the two ends. This CDR3 region has 15 residues. The CDR3 spells CSVEDVLGGTGELFF. The CDR3 DNA sequence: TGCAGCGTTGAAGATGTACTAGGAGGGACCGGGGAGCTGTTTTTT.

For the CDR3, the DNA is TGTGCCATCAGTGAGGATAGTACGCAGTATTTT. Protein product: CAISEDSTQYF. V is TRBV10-3 and J is TRBJ2-3; D is undetermined. Trimming took 2 bases from V and 8 from J, leaving 5 bases between them. The CDR3 length is 11 residues. CDR1 is ENHRY, CDR2 SYGVKD, per germline.

The CDR3 loop is CASSTLRGAYGYTF. DNA for the CDR3: TGCGCCAGCAGCACCCTTCGGGGCGCCTATGGCTACACCTTC. The chain joins TRBV5-1 to TRBJ1-2, with D tentatively TRBD1 (5 bases). The CDR3 runs 14 residues. Per the germline V gene, CDR1 is SGHRS and CDR2 is YFSETQ. V lost 4 bases and J 4 bases, leaving 14 bases between the germline ends.

The V call is TRBV7-8, the J call TRBJ2-7, with 7 bases that match TRBD1. This CDR3 comprises 14 residues. Germline V gives CDR1 SGHVS, CDR2 FQNEAQ. J lost 7 bases, V lost 4 bases, and 10 bases had no gene match. Here the CDR3 reads CASSSSDRPGEQYF. The CDR3 region has the DNA TGTGCCAGCAGCTCCTCGGACAGGCCCGGTGAGCAGTACTTC.

The chain has TRBV13 and TRBJ2-3, with a tentative D call TRBD2 (6 bases). V was cut by 1 base and J by 4 bases, with 9 bases left in between. The CDR3 loop spans 14 amino acids. CDR1 is PRHDT, CDR2 FYEKMQ, per germline (reference sequence). Here the CDR3 DNA reads TGTGCCAGCAGCTTAGCGGGGGAAGCAGATACGCAGTATTTT. Translated, it gives CASSLAGEADTQYF.